One and the same sample provided the 10 T cell receptor beta chains below, sequenced in a study of T cell clonality in common variable immunodeficiency (dated by TCRdb to the mid-2010s). The library was generated by the immunoSEQ multiplex PCR assay. TCRdb took this table from immuneACCESS and kept in-frame rearrangements with V and J called. Such tables lack part of the clones; where checked against another copy, unresolved V genes explain under half of the gap, and the rest is unexplained. For this sample, 55,000 or so clones appear and none is a singleton. The biggest ten clones account for over 0.8% of the sample. The sequencing input was peripheral blood mononuclear cells. The receptors come from a person between 18 and 69 years old in good health.

The sample holds many counts of this clone. Read data end 3 residues before the CDR3 end; the end is taken from the germline J gene. The chain joins TRBV29-1 to TRBJ1-2; maybe TRBD1 (5 bases). Germline CDR1 reads SQVTM; CDR2 reads ANQGSEA. The V end lost 0 bases, the J end lost 3 bases, and 11 bases lay between the germline ends. The CDR3 totals 14 residues. The CDR3 sequence: CSVEDPRGHYGYTF. The covered CDR3 bases are TGCAGCGTTGAAGATCCAAGGGGCCACTATGGC.

This clone was counted many times. The read halts 3 residues ahead of the CDR3 end, with the missing end drawn from the germline J gene. J is TRBJ2-2 and V is TRBV5-1; 9 nucleotides agree with TRBD1. The germline V gene encodes CDR1 SGHRS and CDR2 YFSETQ. Trimming cost V 3 bases and J 4 bases; bases outside gene matches: 7. CDR3 length: 16 amino acids. The CDR3 bases that were read are TGCGCCAGCAGCTCACGGGACAGGGTATTCACCGGGGAG. Its translation: CASSSRDRVFTGE. Given in full, the CDR3 is CASSSRDRVFTGELFF.

Notes on this clone: The read stops 3 residues short of the end of the CDR3; the missing end is completed from the germline J gene. The gene calls are TRBV11-3 and TRBJ1-3, with D tentatively TRBD1 (5 bases). Trimming pared 1 base from V and 7 bases from J, leaving 14 bases between. The CDR3 length is 15 residues. Germline loops: CDR1 SGHNT, CDR2 YENEEA. CDR3 in amino acids: CASSLGPAEGNTIYF. CDR3 bases read: TGTGCCAGCAGCTTAGGTCCGGCAGAGGGGAACACC.

This clone has at least ten counts. The observed sequence ends 3 residues before the CDR3 terminus, with the missing tail filled in from the germline J gene. The V gene is TRBV19, the J gene TRBJ1-1, with TRBD1 matching over 7 bases. The germline CDR1 and CDR2 sequences are LNHDA and SQIVND (reference sequence). This CDR3 has 13 amino acids. Germline trimming cut 4 bases from V and 2 bases from J; bases unmatched to any gene: 1. CDR3 DNA, as far as it was read: TGTGCCAGTAGTAGACAGGGAAACACTGAA. Amino acids: CASSRQGNTE. The complete CDR3 protein is CASSRQGNTEAFF.

At least ten counts were recorded for this clone. Relative to the germline gene, one junction end is altered; a read error may explain this. The CDR3 extends 3 residues past the end of the read, so its final part is completed from the germline J gene. The rearrangement uses TRBV4-2 and TRBJ1-6; no firm D call. CDR3 length equals 15 residues. CDR1 and CDR2 from the germline V gene are LGHNA and YNFKEQ. The chain's CDR3 is CASSLQSSYNSPLHF. CDR3 DNA (partial): TGCGCCAGCAGCCTACAGAGCTCCTATAATTCACCC.

This clone was observed at least ten times. Coverage ceases 3 residues before the CDR3 finishes, and the germline J gene fills in the end. The chain has TRBV19 and TRBJ2-3; D gene ambiguous. The germline CDR1 and CDR2 sequences are LNHDA and SQIVND (reference sequence). V was clipped by 3 bases and J by 8 bases, with 12 bases between them. CDR3 length: 13 amino acids. The sequenced part of the CDR3 DNA is TGTGCCAGTAGTATCCTTTCACATGTTACG. The encoded protein is CASSILSHVT. The full CDR3 is CASSILSHVTQYF. The full variable domain, completed using reference TRBV19 and TRBJ2-3, is DGGITQSPKYLFRKEGQNVTLSCEQNLNHDAMYWYRQDPGQGLRLIYYSQIVNDFQKGDIAEGYSVSREKKESFPLTVTSAQKNPTAFYLCASSILSHVTQYFGPGTRLTVL.

There are many counts of this clone. The CDR3 extends 3 residues past the end of the read, so its final part is completed from the germline J gene. The rearrangement uses TRBV5-1 and TRBJ2-3; the match to TRBD2 covers 7 bases. This CDR3 has 15 amino acids. CDR1 is SGHRS and CDR2 is YFSETQ in the germline V gene. Trimming at V came to 0 bases and at J to 6 bases, leaving 7 bases not matched to a gene. This CDR3 reads CASSLAGGTRDTQYF. The part of the CDR3 DNA that was read is TGCGCCAGCAGCTTGGCCGGGGGGACGCGGGATACG. Based on the CDR3 plus reference TRBV5-1 and TRBJ2-3, the full variable domain is KAGVTQTPRYLIKTRGQQVTLSCSPISGHRSVSWYQQTPGQGLQFLFEYFSETQRNKGNFPGRFSGRQFSNSRSEMNVSTLELGDSALYLCASSLAGGTRDTQYFGPGTRLTVL.

This clone was detected ten times or more. The CDR3 bases that were read are TGTGCCAGCAGCTTATTAGAGGGGGCCGGGGAG. Protein product: CASSLLEGAGE. The complete CDR3 reads CASSLLEGAGELFF. The chain joins TRBV7-3 to TRBJ2-2; TRBD1 is a possible D gene (6 bases). Read coverage stops 3 residues before the CDR3 terminus; the germline J gene supplies the remainder. Germline-derived CDR1 and CDR2 are SGHTA and FQGTGA. V was pared by 2 bases and J by 6 bases, with 10 bases between. This CDR3 spans 14 amino acids.

This clone has ten or more counts. The covered CDR3 bases are TGCGCCAGCAGCTTGCTCCCGGGACAGGGTTCCACAGATACG. It codes for CASSLLPGQGSTDT. The complete CDR3 sequence is CASSLLPGQGSTDTQYF. The chain combines TRBV5-1 with TRBJ2-3; 9 nucleotides match TRBD1. The read ends 3 residues shy of where the CDR3 ends; the end is completed using the germline J gene. The CDR3 extends over 17 amino acids. CDR1 and CDR2 (germline): SGHRS, YFSETQ. Unmatched junction bases numbered 8, after V lost 1 base and J lost 2 bases.

This clone was observed many times. Sequencing ends 3 residues short of the CDR3 end; the germline J gene provides the rest. The chain recombines TRBV19 with TRBJ1-6; D not resolved. CDR1 is LNHDA and CDR2 is SQIVND in the germline V gene (reference sequence). The CDR3 is 18 amino acids. V was cut by 7 bases and J by 2 bases, with 21 bases left in between. The CDR3 loop is CASKDIHSGRPYNSPLHF. The part of the CDR3 DNA that was read is TGTGCCAGTAAGGATATCCATTCGGGTCGGCCCTATAATTCACCC. The entire variable domain, with the rest obtained from reference TRBV19 and TRBJ1-6, is as follows: DGGITQSPKYLFRKEGQNVTLSCEQNLNHDAMYWYRQDPGQGLRLIYYSQIVNDFQKGDIAEGYSVSREKKESFPLTVTSAQKNPTAFYLCASKDIHSGRPYNSPLHFGNGTRLTVT.